Listed here are 13 T cell receptor beta chains from one sample, sequenced in a study of cytomegalovirus exposure and HLA in healthy donors. 13 Jbeta primers and 60 Vbeta primers were used for the PCR. Profiling relied on immunoSEQ multiplex PCR, and the TCRdb table lists in-frame clones only, not all of them. There are 90,000 to 110,000 clones in the sample; more than 65% occur only once, and 8.2% lies in the top ten. Sequencing used PBMCs. The source of these receptors is a man aged 40-49 years in good health and CMV-seropositive.

This CDR3 reads CAITGGVGHIPYEQYF. CDR3 nucleotides: TGTGCCATCACAGGGGGCGTGGGACACATCCCCTACGAGCAGTACTTC. V usage is TRBV10-3 and J usage is TRBJ2-7; 8 bases are a match to TRBD1. In germline, CDR1 is ENHRY, CDR2 SYGVKD. V shed 7 bases, J shed 2 bases, and the junction held 13 bases outside the gene matches. The CDR3 length is 16 residues.

This sequence joins TRBV28 and TRBJ2-5; 9 nucleotides line up with TRBD2. The trim removed 6 bases at V and 2 bases at J, leaving 13 bases unmatched. CDR3 size: 17 residues. The V gene's germline CDR1 is MDHEN and CDR2 SYDVKM. CDR3 DNA: TGTGCCAGCAGACATCGGGTTGAGCGGGGGGCACAAGAGACCCAGTACTTC. Amino acid sequence: CASRHRVERGAQETQYF.

V and J are TRBV7-9 and TRBJ2-7; 10 nucleotides match TRBD1. The V gene end was trimmed by 3 bases and the J gene end by 3 bases; junction bases not matched to a gene: 2. Germline V lookup: CDR1 SEHNR, CDR2 FQNEAQ (reference sequence). This CDR3 has 14 amino acids. CDR3 DNA sequence: TGTGCCAGCAGCTTCCGGGACAGGGGCTACGAGCAGTACTTC. This translates into CASSFRDRGYEQYF.

J is TRBJ2-1 and V is TRBV7-6, with 10 nucleotides matching TRBD2. J gave up 4 bases and V 11 bases, and 11 bases lay outside the gene matches. This CDR3 is 15 amino acids long. The germline V gene encodes CDR1 SGHVS and CDR2 FNYEAQ. Written as DNA, the CDR3 is TGTGCCTCCACATTAGCGGGGGGCACTTACAATGAGCAGTTCTTC. Its protein is CASTLAGGTYNEQFF.

This chain links TRBV19 with TRBJ2-7; 8 bases fit TRBD1. The germline gives CDR1 LNHDA, CDR2 SQIVND (reference sequence). The ends lost 4 bases at V and 4 bases at J; junction bases unmatched: 9. The CDR3 runs 15 residues. The CDR3 DNA follows: TGTGCCAGTAGTACTGACAGGGGCCTTCGGTACGAGCAGTACTTC. It yields the protein CASSTDRGLRYEQYF.

The chain couples TRBV9 to TRBJ2-3; 7 nucleotides align to TRBD2. The junction had 1 base not matched to a gene; V was cut back by 3 bases and J by 0 bases. This CDR3 spans 14 amino acids. CDR1 is SGDLS, CDR2 YYNGEE, per germline. The CDR3 loop is CASSGGSSTDTQYF. CDR3 coding DNA: TGTGCCAGCAGCGGCGGGAGTAGCACAGATACGCAGTATTTT.

The chain links TRBV19 to TRBJ1-4; 8 positions match TRBD1. The CDR3 spans 14 residues. V lost 5 bases and J lost 10; bases outside the gene matches: 9. Germline lookup yields CDR1 LNHDA and CDR2 SQIVND (reference sequence). The CDR3, as DNA: TGTGCCAGTAGTCCCGGACAGGGTCTAGTAAAACTGTTTTTT. It is translated as CASSPGQGLVKLFF.

The chain is built from TRBV11-2 and TRBJ1-6; 11 nucleotides line up with TRBD1. J lost 7 bases, V lost 5 bases, and 4 bases had no gene match. Germline-derived CDR1 and CDR2 are SGHAT and FQNNGV. This CDR3 comprises 15 residues. The CDR3 bases are TGTGCCAGCAGCGGACAGGGGGCGGGAAATTCACCCCTCCACTTT. Its translation is CASSGQGAGNSPLHF.

The J gene is TRBJ1-1, the V gene TRBV5-4; D unclear. CDR3 length: 15 amino acids. Trimming shortened V by 1 base and J by 0 bases, and 10 bases separated the two germline ends. Looked up from germline, CDR1 is SGHNT and CDR2 is YYREEE (reference sequence). CDR3 DNA: TGTGCCAGCAGCTTGTTACAGAATATGAACACTGAAGCTTTCTTT. The encoded protein is CASSLLQNMNTEAFF.

The rearrangement uses TRBV7-8 and TRBJ2-1; a possible D gene is TRBD1 (6 bases). The ends were cut back, 3 bases at V and 1 base at J, with 10 bases in the middle. The CDR3 sequence is 15 residues long. Per the germline V gene, CDR1 is SGHVS and CDR2 is FQNEAQ. This CDR3 is CASSLQQGSYNEQFF. CDR3 nucleotides: TGTGCCAGCAGCTTGCAACAGGGATCCTACAATGAGCAGTTCTTC.

The chain links TRBV27 to TRBJ1-2, with 7 bases aligning to TRBD1. The CDR3 runs 13 residues. The V gene's germline CDR1 is MNHEY and CDR2 SMNVEV (reference sequence). The ends lost 0 bases at V and 7 bases at J; junction bases unmatched: 2. This CDR3 is CASSLSGGGGYTF. In nucleotides, the CDR3 is TGTGCCAGCAGTTTATCAGGGGGCGGTGGCTACACCTTC.

This chain joins TRBV5-1 and TRBJ1-2, with D possibly matching TRBD1 (5 bases). Germline V CDR1 and CDR2: SGHRS, YFSETQ. Trimming shortened V by 5 bases and J by 4 bases, and 12 bases separated the two germline ends. This CDR3 spans 13 amino acids. The CDR3 here is CASSAAGGYGYTF. The CDR3 nucleotides read TGCGCCAGCAGTGCCGCGGGGGGCTATGGCTACACCTTC.

J is TRBJ1-2 and V is TRBV30, with TRBD1 identical over 8 bases. CDR1 and CDR2 (germline): GTSNPN, SVGIG (reference sequence). The CDR3 has 14 residues. Germline trimming cut 0 bases from V and 7 bases from J; bases unmatched to any gene: 7. CDR3 sequence: CAWSVFTGGIGYTF. CDR3 coding DNA: TGTGCCTGGAGTGTCTTTACAGGGGGTATTGGCTACACCTTC.